The 32 T cell receptor beta chains given below trace back to one sample, sequenced in a study of regulatory T cells in long-lasting Graves disease. Stated time point: persistent/refractory GD, antithyroid drugs over 5 years with positive TRAb. The TCR library used RNA extracted from PBMCs. Arm-PCR with iRepertoire HTBI primers amplified the CDR3 regions for these TCR beta libraries. Each CDR3 protein gets one entry after TCRdb re-called the multiplex PCR reads with MiXCR. The sample carries about 470,000 distinct CDR3 sequences, more than 20% recorded once. The sequences come from peripheral blood mononuclear cells (PBMCs), collected when the disease was refractory, from a patient treated with antithyroid drugs. These receptors all come from a female donor with Graves disease.

This clonotype has just a few counts. The rearrangement joins TRBV20-1 to TRBJ2-7, with 10 bases that match TRBD2. J gave up 1 base and V 6 bases, and 21 bases lay outside the gene matches. CDR1 and CDR2 (germline): DFQATT, SNEGSKA (reference sequence). CDR3 length: 19 amino acids. CDR3 DNA sequence: TGCAGTGCCGAGAGAGGGTATAAGCGGGAGGGCCCTCGGTCCTACGAGCAGTACTTC. This translates into CSAERGYKREGPRSYEQYF.

The genes are TRBV9 and TRBJ2-2; a possible D gene is TRBD1 (6 bases). Germline V gene sequence: CDR1 SGDLS, CDR2 YYNGEE. V shed 4 bases and J shed 4 bases, with 17 bases lying between them. The CDR3 is 16 residues long. In DNA form, the CDR3 reads TGTGCCAGCAGCTTAACGGGACAAATATTCACCGGGGAGCTGTTTTTT. Encoded protein: CASSLTGQIFTGELFF.

This clonotype was picked up a small number of times. The rearrangement links TRBV7-2 to TRBJ1-2; a possible D gene is TRBD1 (5 bases). CDR3 length: 14 amino acids. V dropped 11 bases and J dropped 6 bases, with 22 bases sitting between them. In germline, CDR1 is SGHTA, CDR2 FQGNSA. CDR3 in amino acids: CAAARLGRGDGYTF. DNA of the CDR3: TGTGCCGCAGCCCGCTTGGGAAGGGGAGATGGCTACACCTTC.

This clonotype was detected only a few times. The chain joins TRBV19 to TRBJ2-2, with D perhaps matching TRBD1 or TRBD2 (6 bases each). Germline CDR1 LNHDA, CDR2 SQIVND (reference sequence). The CDR3 totals 16 residues. The V and J ends lost 6 bases and 5 bases respectively, with 19 bases between them. CDR3 loop: CASRSTRQGRTGELFF. CDR3 bases: TGTGCCAGTAGAAGCACGAGGCAGGGGAGGACCGGGGAGCTGTTTTTT.

This clonotype has a count of ten or more. V is TRBV3-1 and J is TRBJ2-7; D remains unclear. Trimming pared 1 base from V and 3 bases from J, leaving 7 bases between. Germline values: CDR1 LGHDT, CDR2 YNNKEL (reference sequence). This CDR3 has 13 residues. This chain's CDR3 is CASSQVNNYEQYF. In DNA form, the CDR3 reads TGTGCCAGCAGCCAAGTGAACAACTACGAGCAGTACTTC.

This clonotype was seen repeatedly, ten times or more. The chain combines TRBV5-6 with TRBJ1-1; the match to TRBD1 covers 10 bases. The CDR3 is 14 amino acids. V lost 6 bases to trimming and J lost 4 bases; unmatched junction nucleotides: 6. Per the germline V gene, CDR1 is SGHDT and CDR2 is YYEEEE. CDR3 loop: CASKTGTGATEAFF. CDR3 sequence (DNA): TGTGCCAGCAAGACCGGGACAGGGGCCACTGAAGCTTTCTTT.

This clonotype appeared many times. The chain combines TRBV27 with TRBJ1-1; D may be TRBD1 (5 bases). Trimming took off 6 bases at V and 5 bases at J, with 19 bases between the two ends. The germline V gene has CDR1 MNHEY and CDR2 SMNVEV (reference sequence). The CDR3 is made up of 15 amino acids. CDR3 sequence (DNA): TGTGCCAGCAGCTTGGGGAGGGGACCTAGAACTGAAGCTTTCTTT. It encodes CASSLGRGPRTEAFF.

This clonotype showed up just a few times. The V gene is TRBV6-1, the J gene TRBJ1-1, with D uncertain. CDR1 is MNHNS and CDR2 is SASEGT in the germline V gene. V gave up 8 bases and J gave up 4 bases, with 14 bases separating them. The CDR3 is made up of 13 amino acids. The CDR3 nucleotides are TGTGCCAGCCTGTTCCGGTCGGGCACTGAAGCTTTCTTT. Translated, it gives CASLFRSGTEAFF.

This clonotype was recorded at least ten times. The chain carries TRBV28 and TRBJ2-7; TRBD1 agrees at 10 bases. The CDR3 runs to 16 residues. The germline V gene has CDR1 MDHEN and CDR2 SYDVKM. With 4 bases clipped from V and 1 base from J, the junction kept 7 bases outside the gene matches. Written as DNA, the CDR3 is TGTGCCAGCAGTTCGCCGGGACAGGGGCGTTCCTACGAGCAGTACTTC. Its translation is CASSSPGQGRSYEQYF.

This chain links TRBV28 with TRBJ1-2; 7 positions match TRBD1. The CDR3 extends over 11 amino acids. Germline V gene sequence: CDR1 MDHEN, CDR2 SYDVKM. Trimming cost V 7 bases and J 7 bases; bases outside gene matches: 3. CDR3 sequence: CASTRGVGYTF. CDR3 nucleotides: TGTGCCAGCACCAGGGGGGTTGGCTACACCTTC.

This clonotype turned up a few times. The chain joins TRBV11-2 to TRBJ1-6; D gene ambiguous. The length of the CDR3 is 14 residues. The V end lost 3 bases, the J end lost 5 bases, and 8 bases lay between the germline ends. The germline V gene has CDR1 SGHAT and CDR2 FQNNGV. CDR3 sequence (DNA): TGTGCCAGCAGCTTCCCCGGAGATAATTCACCCCTCCACTTT. Protein sequence: CASSFPGDNSPLHF.

A few counts support this clonotype. The V and J genes are TRBV12-3 or TRBV12-4 and TRBJ2-1, with 7 bases lining up with TRBD1. With 4 bases clipped from V and 5 bases from J, the junction kept 5 bases outside the gene matches. CDR3 length: 14 residues. CDR3 DNA sequence: TGTGCCAGCAGTTCCACCGACAGGGACAATGAGCAGTTCTTC. Amino acids: CASSSTDRDNEQFF.

This clonotype was observed a handful of times. V is TRBV7-8 and J is TRBJ2-7; TRBD2 matches 7 bases. The CDR3 has 14 residues. CDR1 is SGHVS, CDR2 FQNEAQ, per germline. Germline trimming cut 3 bases from V and 6 bases from J; bases unmatched to any gene: 8. The CDR3 spells CASSLASGTPEQYF. The CDR3 DNA reads TGTGCCAGCAGCTTGGCTAGCGGAACCCCCGAGCAGTACTTC.

This clonotype was recorded a few times. The gene calls are TRBV19 and TRBJ1-2, with D hard to call. The CDR3 spans 14 residues. Germline V CDR1 and CDR2: LNHDA, SQIVND (reference sequence). V shed 7 bases and J shed 7 bases, with 19 bases lying between them. The chain's CDR3 is CASKLGSYSPGYTF. CDR3 in DNA: TGTGCCAGTAAACTGGGCAGCTACTCCCCTGGCTACACCTTC.

The chain couples TRBV19 to TRBJ1-4, with D possibly matching TRBD1 (6 bases). V lost 8 bases to trimming and J lost 3 bases, with 13 bases between them. CDR1 is LNHDA, CDR2 SQIVND, per germline (reference sequence). This CDR3 has 14 residues. CDR3 nucleotides: TGTGCCAGTGCGGACAGACCGGCTAATGAAAAACTGTTTTTT. Protein: CASADRPANEKLFF.

Comments on this clonotype: This may stem from a read error, because a much larger clone lies one nucleotide away. This rearrangement joins TRBV6-1 to TRBJ1-6; 12 bases fit TRBD1. The CDR3 sequence is 14 residues long. The germline CDR1 and CDR2 sequences are MNHNS and SASEGT. The CDR3 sequence is CAGSGTGGNSPLHF. As DNA, the CDR3 is TGTGCCGGCAGTGGGACAGGGGGCAATTCACCCCTCCACTTT.

This clonotype was recorded at least ten times. The chain combines TRBV5-1 with TRBJ1-1; D is undetermined. The germline gives CDR1 SGHRS, CDR2 YFSETQ. V lost 0 bases and J 1 base, leaving 7 bases between the germline ends. The CDR3 contains 14 residues. The DNA of the CDR3 is TGCGCCAGCAGCTTGGGGTCGGAGAACACTGAAGCTTTCTTT. This codes for CASSLGSENTEAFF.

At least ten counts were recorded for this clonotype. The chain couples TRBV24-1 to TRBJ2-1; 15 bases map to TRBD2. The CDR3 sequence is 19 residues long. Germline CDR1 and CDR2: KGHDR and SFDVKD. Trimming removed 0 bases from V and 0 bases from J; junction bases left unmatched: 2. CDR3 loop: CATSDLGTSGRPSYNEQFF. For the CDR3, the DNA is TGTGCCACCAGTGATTTGGGGACTAGCGGGAGGCCCTCCTACAATGAGCAGTTCTTC.

This clonotype was observed a few times. The chain employs TRBV6-5 and TRBJ2-3; 10 bases fit TRBD2. The length of the CDR3 is 15 residues. Germline V gene lookup returns CDR1 MNHEY and CDR2 SVGAGI. V was pared by 2 bases and J by 1 base, with 0 bases of the junction left unmatched. The CDR3 sequence: CASSYGTSGTDTQYF. DNA for the CDR3: TGTGCCAGCAGTTACGGGACTAGCGGCACAGATACGCAGTATTTT.

This clonotype has a handful of counts. The chain employs TRBV29-1 and TRBJ1-2; the match to TRBD1 covers 7 bases. Germline trimming cut 4 bases from V and 2 bases from J; bases unmatched to any gene: 7. The V gene's germline CDR1 is SQVTM and CDR2 ANQGSEA. This CDR3 has 14 amino acids. CDR3 residues: CSVVEAGGNYGYTF. In DNA form, the CDR3 reads TGCAGCGTTGTCGAGGCAGGGGGGAACTATGGCTACACCTTC.

This clonotype has at least ten counts. V gene TRBV13 combines with J gene TRBJ2-2, with D possibly matching TRBD1 (5 bases). This CDR3 contains 14 residues. Germline CDR1 is PRHDT and CDR2 is FYEKMQ (reference sequence). The ends were cut back, 5 bases at V and 5 bases at J, with 12 bases in the middle. The CDR3 DNA sequence: TGTGCCAGCAGCATGGGGCCGAGAACCGGGGAGCTGTTTTTT. This translates into CASSMGPRTGELFF.

The chain joins TRBV30 to TRBJ1-1, with D perhaps matching TRBD1 (6 bases). V lost 1 base, J lost 4 bases, and 13 bases lay in between. CDR1 and CDR2 from the germline V gene are GTSNPN and SVGIG (reference sequence). The CDR3 covers 14 residues. Here the CDR3 DNA reads TGTGCCTGGAGTGCTACAGGGAGGAGCACTGAAGCTTTCTTT. Translation: CAWSATGRSTEAFF. The full variable domain, with the rest looked up from reference TRBV30 and TRBJ1-1, is SQTIHQWPATLVQPVGSPLSLECTVEGTSNPNLYWYRQAAGRGLQLLFYSVGIGQISSEVPQNLSASRPQDRQFILSSKKLLLSDSGFYLCAWSATGRSTEAFFGQGTRLTVV.

This clonotype was seen once. A read error is the likely source, as a far larger clone sits one nucleotide away. The rearrangement uses TRBV6-1 and TRBJ2-5; D not certain. Germline CDR1 is MNHNS and CDR2 is SASEGT. V lost 1 base and J lost 2, with 8 bases in between. This CDR3 spans 14 amino acids. The CDR3 loop is CASSEGTAQETQYF. In DNA, the CDR3 is TGTGCCAGCAGTGAAGGGACCGCTCAAGAGACCCAGTACTTC.

This clonotype was counted at least ten times. The chain couples TRBV7-2 to TRBJ1-1; D is undetermined. Trimming shortened V by 5 bases and J by 4 bases, and 11 bases separated the two germline ends. From germline, CDR1 is SGHTA and CDR2 FQGNSA. The CDR3 spans 13 residues. DNA for the CDR3: TGTGCCAGCAGCCCGGTTTTTGGCACTGAAGCTTTCTTT. This encodes CASSPVFGTEAFF.

This sequence joins TRBV28 and TRBJ2-1; 9 nucleotides align to TRBD2. The CDR3 length is 15 residues. Germline CDR1 reads MDHEN; CDR2 reads SYDVKM. With 5 bases clipped from V and 4 bases from J, the junction kept 6 bases outside the gene matches. The CDR3 DNA reads as TGTGCCAGCAGTAGTAGCGGGAGAGCATACAATGAGCAGTTCTTC. Its translation is CASSSSGRAYNEQFF.

The chain links TRBV18 to TRBJ2-1; 10 positions match TRBD2. The germline V gene encodes CDR1 KGHSH and CDR2 LQKENI. J was trimmed by 7 bases and V by 6 bases; bases with no gene match: 9. The CDR3 loop spans 15 amino acids. CDR3 sequence: CASSRPSGSRNEQFF. CDR3 nucleotide sequence: TGTGCCAGCTCCCGGCCTAGCGGGAGCCGGAATGAGCAGTTCTTC.

The V call is TRBV9, the J call TRBJ2-1; D may be TRBD1 (6 bases). The V gene's germline CDR1 is SGDLS and CDR2 YYNGEE. V was cut by 3 bases and J by 1 base, with 11 bases left in between. There are 15 residues in the CDR3. Here the CDR3 reads CASSAGQTSYNEQFF. The CDR3 DNA reads TGTGCCAGCAGCGCCGGACAGACGTCCTACAATGAGCAGTTCTTC.

V gene TRBV25-1 combines with J gene TRBJ1-2; D remains ambiguous. With 6 bases removed from V and 4 bases from J, the gap between germline ends came to 18 bases. CDR1 and CDR2 from the germline V gene are MGHDK and SYGVNS. The CDR3 extends over 15 amino acids. This CDR3 is CASSPGEGYIYGYTF. The CDR3, as DNA: TGTGCCAGCAGCCCCGGCGAGGGCTACATCTATGGCTACACCTTC.

This clonotype was detected a few times. V usage is TRBV6-1 and J usage is TRBJ1-2; no clear D. The CDR3 length is 13 residues. The V and J ends lost 6 bases and 8 bases respectively, with 16 bases between them. Germline CDR1 is MNHNS and CDR2 is SASEGT. The CDR3, as DNA: TGTGCCAGCAGAGCCGCCTCCCCCGGGGGCTACACCTTC. Translating it yields CASRAASPGGYTF.

V and J are TRBV7-9 and TRBJ2-7; 8 bases agree with TRBD1. The junction had 8 bases not matched to a gene; V was cut back by 8 bases and J by 5 bases. Germline CDR1 is SEHNR and CDR2 is FQNEAQ (reference sequence). The CDR3 covers 13 residues. CDR3 coding DNA: TGTGCCAGCTCCCCGACAGGGGTCGACGAGCAGTACTTC. As protein: CASSPTGVDEQYF.

With respect to this clonotype: A much larger clonotype is one base distant, so this may be a read error. V gene TRBV2 combines with J gene TRBJ2-2, with 12 bases lining up with TRBD2. The CDR3 runs 16 residues. The V segment lost 10 bases and the J segment 4 bases; nucleotides outside the gene matches: 10. CDR1 SNHLY and CDR2 FYNNEI come from the germline V gene. This CDR3 reads CAIPAGLAGTTGELFF. The CDR3 DNA is TGTGCCATCCCCGCTGGACTAGCGGGGACCACCGGGGAGCTGTTTTTT.

This clonotype was seen a handful of times. The chain employs TRBV20-1 and TRBJ1-5; D gene ambiguous. The CDR3 covers 12 residues. Germline V gene sequence: CDR1 DFQATT, CDR2 SNEGSKA (reference sequence). The V end was cut by 7 bases, the J end by 9 bases, with 16 bases between. The CDR3 region has the DNA TGCAGTGTTGAGGAGGTCCCGTGGCCCCAGCATTTT. This gives the protein CSVEEVPWPQHF.